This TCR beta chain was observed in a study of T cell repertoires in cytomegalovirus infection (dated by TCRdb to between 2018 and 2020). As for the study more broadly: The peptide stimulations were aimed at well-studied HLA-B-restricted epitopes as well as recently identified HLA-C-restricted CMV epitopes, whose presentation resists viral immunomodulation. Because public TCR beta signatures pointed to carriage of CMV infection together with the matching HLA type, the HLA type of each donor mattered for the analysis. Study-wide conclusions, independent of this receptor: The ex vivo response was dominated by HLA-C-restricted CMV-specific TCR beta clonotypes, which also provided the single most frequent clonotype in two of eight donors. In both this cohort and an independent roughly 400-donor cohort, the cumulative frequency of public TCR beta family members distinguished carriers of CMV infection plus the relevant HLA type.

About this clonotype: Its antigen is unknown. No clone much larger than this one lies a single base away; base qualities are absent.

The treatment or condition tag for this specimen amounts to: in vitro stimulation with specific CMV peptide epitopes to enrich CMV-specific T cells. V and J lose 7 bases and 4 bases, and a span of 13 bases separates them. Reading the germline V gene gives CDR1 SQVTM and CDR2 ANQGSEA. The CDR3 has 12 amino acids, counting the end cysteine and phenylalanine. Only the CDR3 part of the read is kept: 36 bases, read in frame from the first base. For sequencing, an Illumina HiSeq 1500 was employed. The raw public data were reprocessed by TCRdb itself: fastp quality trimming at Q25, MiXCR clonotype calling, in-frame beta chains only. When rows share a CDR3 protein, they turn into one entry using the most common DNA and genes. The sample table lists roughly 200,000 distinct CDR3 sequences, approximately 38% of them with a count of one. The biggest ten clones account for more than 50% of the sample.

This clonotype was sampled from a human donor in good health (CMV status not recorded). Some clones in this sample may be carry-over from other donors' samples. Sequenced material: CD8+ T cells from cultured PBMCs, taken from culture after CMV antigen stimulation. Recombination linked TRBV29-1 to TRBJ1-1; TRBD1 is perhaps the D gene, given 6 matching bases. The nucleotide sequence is TGCAGCGCTCGCACAGGGCCCACTGAAGCTTTCTTT. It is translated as CSARTGPTEAFF.